Detailed here is one T cell receptor (beta chain). Its cognate antigen is unknown. Germline V gives CDR1 MNHNY, CDR2 SVGAGI (reference sequence). V was clipped by 7 bases and J by 0 bases; unmatched bases: 6. This CDR3 has 15 residues. The data originate from a study of a mutant IDH1 vaccine in newly diagnosed glioma. Using immunoSEQ multiplex PCR, the repertoire was profiled, and TCRdb retains in-frame clones only, with some absent. The data hold under 50,000 clones, with around 93% observed a single time. Time point here: week 23, last vaccination. Each dose of the vaccine consisted of 300 ug of mutant IDH1 20-mer peptide, with topical imiquimod.

The rearrangement uses TRBV6-6 and TRBJ2-3; TRBD2 agrees at 8 bases. This specimen consisted of PBMCs, obtained from a glioma patient whose treatment included an IDH1 peptide vaccine. The TCR originated in a man aged 45 to 65 with glioma. The CDR3 reads CASMASGSSTDTQYF. CDR3 coding DNA: TGTGCCAGCATGGCTAGCGGGTCTAGCACAGATACGCAGTATTTT.